A selection of T cell receptor beta chains follows, all from one sample in a study of T cell changes during pregnancy in multiple sclerosis. Measured with immunoSEQ multiplex PCR; TCRdb has only the in-frame clones, and not every one. The table lists about 38,000 clones, about 90% of them singletons. Sample: CD4+ T cells from peripheral blood mononuclear cells, taken in the third trimester of pregnancy. These receptors all come from a female donor in good health, enrolled as a control in a pregnancy study. Both conserved end residues are part of each CDR3. A D gene is named only where the DNA matches it firmly. Clone sizes are given selectively: once, few, many, or a class where the clone is expanded.

.,TRBJ1-2,TRBV28,.,CASSFPGGYGYTF,TGTGCCAGCAGTTTCCCGGGGGGCTATGGCTACACCTTC
TRBD2,TRBJ2-3,TRBV18,.,CASSRTSGITDTQYF,TGTGCCAGCTCAAGGACTAGCGGAATCACAGATACGCAGTATTTT
TRBD1,TRBJ1-2,TRBV5-1,.,CASSPPGQGNGYTF,TGCGCCAGCAGCCCCCCCGGACAGGGGAACGGCTACACCTTC
TRBD2,TRBJ2-5,TRBV7-2,.,CASRLPAGGPRETQYF,TGTGCCAGCAGACTCCCAGCGGGAGGGCCGAGAGAGACCCAGTACTTC
.,TRBJ1-2,TRBV28,.,CASRIPGNGRYTF,TGTGCCAGCAGGATCCCAGGGAACGGGCGCTACACCTTC
TRBD1,TRBJ1-5,TRBV5-1,.,CASSSTGGSQPQHF,TGCGCCAGCAGTTCTACAGGGGGAAGTCAGCCCCAGCATTTT
TRBD1,TRBJ2-1,TRBV6-4,once,CASKMDRSNNEQFF,TGTGCCAGCAAAATGGACAGGTCCAACAATGAGCAGTTCTTC
.,TRBJ2-1,TRBV18,.,CATSEGIDEQFF,TGTGCCACCTCGGAGGGAATCGATGAGCAGTTCTTC
TRBD2,TRBJ2-7,TRBV28,.,CASSFRLAGGSRPYEQYF,TGTGCCAGCAGTTTTCGACTAGCGGGAGGCTCCCGACCCTACGAGCAGTACTTC
TRBD1,TRBJ1-1,TRBV19,.,CASIRDSTLKAFF,TGTGCCAGTATCCGGGACAGTACCTTAAAAGCTTTCTTT
.,TRBJ2-7,TRBV30,.,CAWKAAYEQYF,TGTGCCTGGAAGGCGGCCTACGAGCAGTACTTC
TRBD1,TRBJ2-3,TRBV7-9,once,CASSLETGGPDTQYF,TGTGCCAGCAGCTTAGAGACAGGGGGCCCAGATACGCAGTATTTT
TRBD1,TRBJ2-3,TRBV9,once,CASSVAGGLADTQYF,TGTGCCAGCAGCGTAGCAGGGGGCCTTGCAGATACGCAGTATTTT
.,TRBJ2-7,TRBV30,once,CAWRNGGAYEQYF,TGTGCCTGGAGAAACGGGGGTGCCTACGAGCAGTACTTC
TRBD1,TRBJ1-3,TRBV18,.,CASSPGTGGLNTIYF,TGTGCCAGCTCACCTGGGACAGGGGGCCTGAACACCATATATTTT
TRBD2,TRBJ2-7,TRBV10-3,.,CAISESTRASGYYEQYF,TGTGCCATCAGTGAGTCGACTCGGGCTAGCGGATACTACGAGCAGTACTTC
TRBD2,TRBJ2-3,TRBV9,.,CASRGGGPWDTQYF,TGTGCCAGCAGGGGGGGAGGGCCGTGGGATACGCAGTATTTT
.,TRBJ1-1,TRBV19,.,CASSTYTGLVNTEAFF,TGTGCCAGTAGTACCTACACAGGGTTGGTGAACACTGAAGCTTTCTTT
.,TRBJ2-7,TRBV27,.,CASMGTYFYEQYF,TGTGCCAGCATGGGGACTTATTTCTACGAGCAGTACTTC
.,TRBJ2-1,TRBV15,.,CATSKGFRDEQFF,TGTGCCACCAGCAAGGGGTTCCGCGATGAGCAGTTCTTC
TRBD1,TRBJ1-3,TRBV7-6,.,CASSRATGEIGNTIYF,TGTGCCAGCAGCCGAGCGACAGGGGAAATCGGAAACACCATATATTTT
.,TRBJ1-1,TRBV18,.,CASSAEQGLNTEAFF,TGTGCCAGCTCAGCCGAACAGGGTTTGAACACTGAAGCTTTCTTT
TRBD1,TRBJ2-7,TRBV10-1,once,CASSGRGINEQYF,TGCGCCAGCAGTGGCAGGGGGATCAACGAGCAGTACTTC
TRBD2,TRBJ2-7,TRBV4-2,.,CASSQARGYSGSHEQYF,TGTGCCAGCAGCCAAGCCCGAGGTTACAGCGGGAGCCACGAGCAGTACTTC
.,TRBJ1-5,TRBV5-1,.,CASKAGTGNQPQHF,TGCGCCAGCAAGGCCGGGACTGGCAATCAGCCCCAGCATTTT
.,TRBJ1-1,TRBV2,.,CASRREALQEAFF,TGTGCCAGCCGCCGGGAGGCTCTTCAGGAAGCTTTCTTT
TRBD1,TRBJ2-7,TRBV7-8,.,CASSSDRANEQYF,TGTGCCAGCAGCTCAGACAGGGCCAACGAGCAGTACTTC
.,TRBJ2-3,TRBV11-2,.,CASSVTPLFTDTQYF,TGTGCCAGCAGTGTGACACCCCTGTTCACAGATACGCAGTATTTT
TRBD2,TRBJ2-1,TRBV2,.,CASSYSGLAGVYNEQFF,TGTGCCAGCAGCTATTCGGGACTAGCGGGAGTCTACAATGAGCAGTTCTTC
TRBD2,TRBJ2-1,TRBV28,.,CASGLAGEKGQFF,TGTGCCAGCGGACTAGCGGGAGAGAAGGGGCAGTTCTTC
.,TRBJ1-1,TRBV20-1,.,CSASGGGPAFF,TGCAGTGCTAGTGGCGGGGGGCCAGCTTTCTTT
TRBD1,TRBJ1-5,TRBV28,.,CASIPGQLNQPQHF,TGTGCCAGCATACCGGGACAGCTTAATCAGCCCCAGCATTTT
.,TRBJ2-3,TRBV9,.,CASSVGRSSVTDTQYF,TGTGCCAGCAGCGTAGGTAGGTCTAGCGTTACAGATACGCAGTATTTT
TRBD2,TRBJ2-5,TRBV5-1,.,CASSLAGLAGAIETQYF,TGCGCCAGCAGCTTGGCGGGATTAGCGGGGGCCATCGAGACCCAGTACTTC
.,TRBJ1-6,TRBV6-5,.,CASSRQSSYNSPLHF,TGTGCCAGCAGCCGACAGAGCTCCTATAATTCACCCCTCCACTTT
TRBD1,TRBJ1-6,TRBV6-1,.,CASSVGTGGNSPLHF,TGTGCCAGCAGTGTTGGGACAGGGGGAAATTCACCCCTCCACTTT
.,TRBJ1-4,TRBV9,few,CASSEQGFGEKLFF,TGTGCCAGCAGCGAACAGGGTTTTGGTGAAAAACTGTTTTTT
.,TRBJ1-1,TRBV4-1,.,CASSQGPGSPNTEAFF,TGCGCCAGCAGCCAAGGTCCGGGTTCCCCGAACACTGAAGCTTTCTTT
TRBD1,TRBJ1-2,TRBV5-4,.,CASRDMTGGYGYTF,TGTGCCAGCAGAGACATGACAGGGGGCTATGGCTACACCTTC
TRBD1,TRBJ1-1,TRBV19,.,CASSSSDRPNTEAFF,TGTGCCAGTAGTTCATCGGACAGGCCCAACACTGAAGCTTTCTTT
.,TRBJ2-1,TRBV2,.,CASRTRYLSNEQFF,TGTGCCAGTAGAACTAGGTATCTCTCCAATGAGCAGTTCTTC
TRBD2,TRBJ2-2,TRBV19,.,CASSIEGLAGNAGELFF,TGTGCCAGTAGTATCGAGGGACTAGCGGGAAACGCTGGGGAGCTGTTTTTT
.,TRBJ2-5,TRBV5-6,.,CASSSRLAGQYF,TGTGCCAGCAGCTCCCGGTTAGCCGGACAGTACTTC
TRBD1,TRBJ1-2,TRBV6-6,.,CASKRTGFNYGYTF,TGTGCCAGCAAACGGACAGGGTTTAACTATGGCTACACCTTC
.,TRBJ1-2,TRBV28,.,CASMQGLNYGYTF,TGTGCCAGCATGCAGGGGCTAAACTATGGCTACACCTTC
.,TRBJ2-3,TRBV6-4,.,CASREQGSTDTQYF,TGTGCCAGCCGTGAACAGGGTTCCACAGATACGCAGTATTTT
.,TRBJ2-6,TRBV19,.,CASTMGRAGANVLTF,TGTGCCAGTACCATGGGCAGGGCTGGGGCCAACGTCCTGACTTTC
.,TRBJ2-1,TRBV28,.,CASRKQPETAYEQFF,TGTGCCAGCAGGAAACAGCCCGAGACAGCATATGAGCAGTTCTTC
.,TRBJ2-7,TRBV6-1,.,CASSIRTSNYEQYF,TGTGCCAGCAGTATACGGACTTCCAACTACGAGCAGTACTTC
.,TRBJ2-1,TRBV5-1,.,CASSLFRRVGNEQFF,TGCGCCAGCAGCTTGTTTCGGAGAGTGGGTAATGAGCAGTTCTTC
TRBD2,TRBJ2-1,TRBV9,.,CASSGLRAGGPNEQFF,TGTGCCAGCAGCGGATTAAGAGCGGGAGGGCCGAATGAGCAGTTCTTC
.,TRBJ2-1,TRBV6-5,.,CASSPVPLYNEQFF,TGTGCCAGCAGTCCGGTCCCTCTCTACAATGAGCAGTTCTTC